The 15 T cell receptor beta chains in this list originate from one sample, sequenced in a study of CD8+ T cells in alopecia areata. Treatment described: oral pan-JAK inhibitor, 5-10 mg twice daily. RNA was extracted and reverse transcribed into cDNA as the sequencing template. Produced via immunoSEQ multiplex PCR; TCRdb's table is partial and in-frame only. The table has 85,000 to 110,000 clones, 70% to 90% seen once; the top ten hold roughly 11%. This material consisted of CD8+ T cells sorted from blood, taken at roughly week 30, from a patient treated with tofacitinib. The receptors come from a human donor with alopecia areata.

The J gene is TRBJ1-1, the V gene TRBV7-9; D perhaps matches TRBD1 (6 bases). The CDR3 spans 17 residues. Deletions cut 0 bases from V and 1 base from J, with 15 bases between. Germline CDR1 and CDR2: SEHNR and FQNEAQ (reference sequence). The CDR3 sequence: CASSLAQSGERNTEAFF. In nucleotides, the CDR3 is TGTGCCAGCAGCTTAGCGCAATCAGGGGAGAGGAACACTGAAGCTTTCTTT.

This chain uses TRBV5-6 with TRBJ2-7; D is unresolved. This CDR3 has 13 residues. Germline CDR1 reads SGHDT; CDR2 reads YYEEEE. V was clipped by 1 base and J by 2 bases, with 7 bases between them. The CDR3: CASSLMGTYEQYF. As DNA, the CDR3 is TGTGCCAGCAGCTTGATGGGGACCTACGAGCAGTACTTC.

Concerning this clone: This CDR3 is also generated by other DNA sequences in the sample. The CDR3 loop is CSVETANTGELFF. The CDR3 nucleotides read TGCAGCGTTGAAACAGCGAACACCGGGGAGCTGTTTTTT. V usage is TRBV29-1 and J usage is TRBJ2-2; no firm D call. Germline CDR1 and CDR2: SQVTM and ANQGSEA. The length of the CDR3 is 13 residues. V gave up 2 bases and J gave up 0 bases, with 4 bases separating them.

V is TRBV9 and J is TRBJ2-7; TRBD2 aligns across 7 bases. Losses at the gene ends were 4 bases for V and 4 bases for J; bases not matched to a gene: 8. The CDR3 has 14 residues. From germline, CDR1 is SGDLS and CDR2 YYNGEE. As DNA, the CDR3 is TGTGCCAGCAGCCCCAGCGGGACTGAGTACGAGCAGTACTTC. Encoded protein: CASSPSGTEYEQYF.

The DNA for the CDR3 is TGCAGCGTTGTGAAGGGGCTGGGTGACACTGAAGCTTTCTTT. Its translation: CSVVKGLGDTEAFF. V and J are TRBV29-1 and TRBJ1-1; D is perhaps TRBD1 (5 bases). V lost 4 bases and J 3 bases, leaving 15 bases between the germline ends. The CDR3 totals 14 residues. The germline CDR1 and CDR2 sequences are SQVTM and ANQGSEA.

This clone was observed a handful of times. The chain couples TRBV29-1 to TRBJ1-4, with a possible D match to TRBD1 (5 bases). Trimming shortened V by 6 bases and J by 0 bases, and 8 bases separated the two germline ends. CDR1 and CDR2 (germline): SQVTM, ANQGSEA. This CDR3 comprises 13 residues. Written as DNA, the CDR3 is TGCAGCGTCCAGGGTTCAACTAATGAAAAACTGTTTTTT. It is translated as CSVQGSTNEKLFF.

The CDR3 spells CASSPPTGRSEQYF. CDR3 sequence (DNA): TGTGCCAGCAGTCCCCCGACAGGGAGGAGCGAGCAGTACTTC. The chain links TRBV6-1 to TRBJ2-7, with D tentatively TRBD1 (7 bases). Germline V lookup: CDR1 MNHNS, CDR2 SASEGT. The CDR3 totals 14 residues. V was shortened by 5 bases and J by 6 bases, with 17 bases between the two germline ends.

The chain links TRBV7-9 to TRBJ2-1; tentatively, D is TRBD2 (6 bases). This CDR3 spans 13 amino acids. Per the germline V gene, CDR1 is SEHNR and CDR2 is FQNEAQ (reference sequence). V dropped 5 bases and J dropped 6 bases, with 11 bases sitting between them. CDR3 sequence: CASSPRTTNEQFF. Here the CDR3 DNA reads TGTGCCAGCAGCCCCAGGACTACCAATGAGCAGTTCTTC.

The V and J genes are TRBV25-1 and TRBJ1-2; D unresolved. CDR3 length: 13 amino acids. Germline V gene lookup returns CDR1 MGHDK and CDR2 SYGVNS. Trimming stripped 1 base from V and 5 bases from J, with 8 bases between. The CDR3 sequence is CASSESGGYGYTF. The DNA of the CDR3 is TGTGCCAGCAGTGAATCAGGAGGTTATGGCTACACCTTC.

The gene calls are TRBV29-1 and TRBJ2-7, with D possibly TRBD1 on 7 matching bases. Germline assignment: CDR1 SQVTM and CDR2 ANQGSEA. V was pared by 1 base and J by 4 bases, with 17 bases between. This CDR3 spans 15 amino acids. CDR3 sequence: CSVEGGVRGRYEQYF. The CDR3 nucleotides are TGCAGCGTTGAAGGAGGGGTCAGGGGGAGGTACGAGCAGTACTTC.

The V and J genes are TRBV5-4 and TRBJ1-6; D unclear. This CDR3 contains 14 residues. Germline V gene data show CDR1 as SGHNT and CDR2 as YYREEE (reference sequence). V gave up 1 base and J gave up 5 bases, with 7 bases separating them. The CDR3 DNA reads as TGTGCCAGCAGCTTGTGGAGAGATAATTCACCCCTCCACTTT. Protein sequence: CASSLWRDNSPLHF. The complete variable domain, with remaining parts taken from reference TRBV5-4 and TRBJ1-6, reads ETGVTQSPTHLIKTRGQQVTLRCSSQSGHNTVSWYQQALGQGPQFIFQYYREEENGRGNFPPRFSGLQFPNYSSELNVNALELDDSALYLCASSLWRDNSPLHFGNGTRLTVT.

J is TRBJ1-1 and V is TRBV5-6; no clear D gene. There are 13 residues in the CDR3. CDR1 SGHDT and CDR2 YYEEEE come from the germline V gene. The ends were cut back, 4 bases at V and 0 bases at J, with 7 bases in the middle. The CDR3 here is CASSLTVNTEAFF. The CDR3 coding sequence is TGTGCCAGCAGCCTGACGGTGAACACTGAAGCTTTCTTT.

The chain couples TRBV7-9 to TRBJ2-7; D uncertain. Trimming pared 5 bases from V and 2 bases from J, leaving 13 bases between. Germline lookup yields CDR1 SEHNR and CDR2 FQNEAQ (reference sequence). The CDR3 covers 14 residues. In DNA, the CDR3 is TGTGCCAGCAGCCCTCGGACGGATCCCTACGAGCAGTACTTC. This codes for CASSPRTDPYEQYF.

V usage is TRBV5-1 and J usage is TRBJ2-6; possibly TRBD1 or TRBD2 for D (5 bases each). The CDR3 is 17 residues long. Trimming removed 5 bases at V and 0 bases at J, with 15 bases between. The germline V gene encodes CDR1 SGHRS and CDR2 YFSETQ. The CDR3 DNA sequence: TGCGCCAGCAGAAGGGGTGGGGAGAGCTCTGGGGCCAACGTCCTGACTTTC. This translates into CASRRGGESSGANVLTF.

The genes are TRBV29-1 and TRBJ2-2; D might be TRBD1 or TRBD2, each matching 6 bases. The V end was cut by 3 bases, the J end by 2 bases, with 10 bases between. The CDR3 length is 14 residues. The V gene's germline CDR1 is SQVTM and CDR2 ANQGSEA. The CDR3 region has the DNA TGCAGCGTTGATGAGGGGGGCAACACCGGGGAGCTGTTTTTT. This translates into CSVDEGGNTGELFF.